Here is one T cell receptor (beta chain) with its context. Sequencing was performed with immunoSEQ multiplex PCR; in TCRdb, only in-frame clones are kept and a portion is missing. Among about 74,000 clones listed, about 80% were seen once. The data stem from a study of blood T cell repertoires in COVID-19. Study at large: Samples taken during acute and convalescent COVID-19 were collected in the United States, Italy and Spain.

The V gene's germline CDR1 is KGHDR and CDR2 SFDVKD. The V end was cut by 9 bases, the J end by 7 bases, with 9 bases between. The CDR3 is 11 residues long. This chain connects TRBV24-1 to TRBJ2-1; D is undetermined. The sequence derives from a human donor in a cohort sampled during active COVID-19. The specimen sequenced was peripheral blood. The CDR3: CATEERNEQFF. The CDR3 bases are TGTGCCACCGAGGAACGGAATGAGCAGTTCTTC.